The clone carrying this T cell receptor beta chain showed up many times. As yet, its antigen is unknown. Germline trimming cut 3 bases from V and 5 bases from J; bases unmatched to any gene: 4. The CDR3 covers 14 residues. In germline, CDR1 is SGHRS, CDR2 YFSETQ. The data were obtained in a study of neurological immune-mediated disorders. Looking at the study overall: Relapsing-remitting disease was seen in about 90% of the roughly 35 multiple sclerosis patients, and secondary progressive disease was seen in 3. Study-level points and caveats: The multiple sclerosis repertoire cluster had no clinical or MRI correlate.

PBMCs stored at -80 C, 2 million in total, were the source of the unsorted libraries. Synthesis of cDNA was carried out by template-switch 5'RACE. The reaction used 10-nucleotide random UMIs. Each CDR3 protein is one row after TCRdb ran MiXCR on the 5' RACE reads. The repertoire holds over 50,000 distinct CDR3 sequences, with about 3.7% as singletons. The clonotype originates from a man in his forties or fifties with multiple sclerosis. This rearrangement joins TRBV5-1 to TRBJ2-7, with 11 bases identical to TRBD1. The specimen sequenced was PBMCs. Written as DNA, the CDR3 is TGCGCCAGCAGCTCGGGGACAGGGGGGGACGAGCAGTACTTC. This gives the protein CASSSGTGGDEQYF.